The 25 T cell receptor beta chains in this list originate from one sample, sequenced in a study of control samples from healthy donors and cancer patients (dated by TCRdb to 2020 to 2021). The library was built by means of the immunoSEQ multiplex PCR assay. TCRdb retrieved this table from immuneACCESS and kept in-frame rearrangements only. Not all clones are present; in checked studies, unresolved V genes account for under half, and no reason is known for the remainder. This sample lists under 200,000 clones; over 95% were detected once. The ten biggest clones cover 1% of the sample. The sample was blood. These receptors all stem from a woman aged 25 to 45 in good health.

CDR3 amino acids: CASSPGTSRGYTF. The CDR3 DNA follows: TGTGCCAGCAGTCCAGGGACAAGCCGTGGCTACACCTTC. The gene calls are TRBV12-3 or TRBV12-4 and TRBJ1-2; D possibly corresponds to TRBD1 (6 bases). CDR3 length: 13 amino acids. Trimming took off 5 bases at V and 7 bases at J, with 14 bases between the two ends.

The V gene is TRBV28, the J gene TRBJ2-6, with a weak D call TRBD1 (6 bases). CDR1 and CDR2 (germline): MDHEN, SYDVKM. This CDR3 region has 16 residues. V lost 6 bases to trimming and J lost 3 bases, with 15 bases between them. The CDR3 reads CASSHGAGDGANVLTF. CDR3 DNA sequence: TGTGCCAGCAGCCACGGGGCAGGGGATGGGGCCAACGTCCTGACTTTC.

This clone came up once. Written as DNA, the CDR3 is TGTGCCAGCAGCCGTGACAGGCGGGCCTACGAGCAGTACTTC. This translates into CASSRDRRAYEQYF. The V call is TRBV6-6, the J call TRBJ2-7, with D tentatively TRBD1 (6 bases). CDR1 and CDR2 from the germline V gene are MNHNY and SVGAGI (reference sequence). The CDR3 runs to 14 residues. Between the trimmed V and J ends, which lost 6 bases and 2 bases, there was a span of 14 bases.

This clone was observed a single time. The chain is built from TRBV15 and TRBJ1-1; D might be TRBD1 (5 bases). Germline CDR1 is LNHNV and CDR2 is YYDKDF (reference sequence). V dropped 1 base and J dropped 1 base, with 13 bases sitting between them. The CDR3 runs 16 residues. The CDR3 loop is CATSRAQRGPNTEAFF. In DNA form, the CDR3 reads TGTGCCACCAGCAGAGCCCAAAGGGGACCGAACACTGAAGCTTTCTTT. The whole variable domain, remainder taken from reference TRBV15 and TRBJ1-1, is DAMVIQNPRYQVTQFGKPVTLSCSQTLNHNVMYWYQQKSSQAPKLLFHYYDKDFNNEADTPDNFQSRRPNTSFCFLDIRSPGLGDTAMYLCATSRAQRGPNTEAFFGQGTRLTVV.

The chain's CDR3 is CASSLFTTGGDDGYTF. The CDR3 DNA reads TGTGCCAGCTCACTGTTTACTACAGGGGGCGACGATGGCTACACCTTC. This chain joins TRBV18 and TRBJ1-2; 9 bases line up with TRBD1. V lost 4 bases, J lost 6 bases, and 12 bases stayed unmatched. The CDR3 length is 16 residues. Germline V gives CDR1 KGHSH, CDR2 LQKENI.

The chain links TRBV6-4 to TRBJ1-2; D is undetermined. Germline V CDR1 and CDR2: MRHNA, SNTAGT. The CDR3 loop spans 18 amino acids. Between the trimmed V and J ends, which lost 0 bases and 4 bases, there was a span of 21 bases. In DNA, the CDR3 is TGTGCCAGCAGTGACTCGAAGGCTCGGGCATTCCCAAGCTATGGCTACACCTTC. Encoded protein: CASSDSKARAFPSYGYTF.

This clone was observed a single time. The chain links TRBV5-6 to TRBJ1-1; unclear D gene. The length of the CDR3 is 16 residues. The V end lost 7 bases, the J end lost 0 bases, and 19 bases lay between the germline ends. The germline V gene has CDR1 SGHDT and CDR2 YYEEEE. The CDR3 coding sequence is TGTGCCAGCTCCCTGGCGGGAGGATACATGAACACTGAAGCTTTCTTT. This encodes CASSLAGGYMNTEAFF.

This rearrangement joins TRBV11-2 to TRBJ2-5; TRBD2 matches 8 bases. This CDR3 region has 15 residues. J lost 1 base, V lost 4 bases, and 5 bases had no gene match. The germline V gene encodes CDR1 SGHAT and CDR2 FQNNGV. The CDR3 protein is CASSWRGDSQETQYF. As DNA, the CDR3 is TGTGCCAGCAGCTGGCGGGGGGACTCCCAAGAGACCCAGTACTTC.

This chain connects TRBV5-1 to TRBJ1-1; no firm D call. V lost 1 base, J lost 1 base, and 5 bases lay in between. The V gene's germline CDR1 is SGHRS and CDR2 YFSETQ. The CDR3 extends over 13 amino acids. CDR3 DNA sequence: TGCGCCAGCAGCTTGACCCCGAACACTGAAGCTTTCTTT. It translates to CASSLTPNTEAFF.

J is TRBJ2-2 and V is TRBV9; 10 nucleotides line up with TRBD1. CDR1 and CDR2 from the germline V gene are SGDLS and YYNGEE. After removal of 4 bases from V and 6 bases from J, the junction contained 3 bases not matched to a gene. This CDR3 is built from 14 residues. DNA for the CDR3: TGTGCCAGCAGCATGACAGGGGGCGCCGGGGAGCTGTTTTTT. Encoded protein: CASSMTGGAGELFF.

The chain joins TRBV6-5 to TRBJ1-6; 9 bases align to TRBD1. Unmatched junction bases numbered 6, after V lost 6 bases and J lost 12 bases. The CDR3 is 13 residues long. Looked up from germline, CDR1 is MNHEY and CDR2 is SVGAGI. The CDR3 bases are TGTGCCAGCAGACGGGACAGGGTTTTACCCCTCCACTTT. The encoded protein is CASRRDRVLPLHF.

This rearrangement joins TRBV5-1 to TRBJ2-7, with D possibly matching TRBD2 (6 bases). Between the trimmed V and J ends, which lost 0 bases and 6 bases, there was a span of 10 bases. The CDR3 extends over 13 amino acids. CDR1 and CDR2 (germline): SGHRS, YFSETQ. CDR3 sequence: CASSLGGTAEQYF. CDR3 sequence (DNA): TGCGCCAGCAGCTTGGGCGGGACGGCCGAGCAGTACTTC.

V and J are TRBV10-3 and TRBJ1-5; D uncertain. CDR1 is ENHRY and CDR2 is SYGVKD in the germline V gene. Trimming left V 0 bases short and J 0 bases short, with 12 bases between. This CDR3 is built from 17 residues. The CDR3 region is CAISESGQSDSNQPQHF. CDR3 nucleotide sequence: TGTGCCATCAGTGAGTCAGGGCAGAGCGATAGCAATCAGCCCCAGCATTTT.

This clone occurred once. CDR3: CASSLMGLEGQPQHF. The CDR3 coding sequence is TGTGCCAGCAGCTTAATGGGTTTAGAGGGTCAGCCCCAGCATTTT. This rearrangement joins TRBV7-2 to TRBJ1-5; D is unresolved. The length of the CDR3 is 15 residues. Germline V gives CDR1 SGHTA, CDR2 FQGNSA. Trimming shortened V by 2 bases and J by 6 bases, and 14 bases separated the two germline ends.

V gene TRBV9 combines with J gene TRBJ1-2, with 9 bases that match TRBD1. With V trimmed by 3 bases and J by 8 bases, 11 bases remained unmatched. CDR3 length: 15 amino acids. Germline CDR1 reads SGDLS; CDR2 reads YYNGEE. The CDR3 protein is CASSESDRGEEGYTF. CDR3 DNA: TGTGCCAGCAGCGAATCAGACAGGGGGGAAGAAGGCTACACCTTC.

The rearrangement links TRBV5-1 to TRBJ1-5; D perhaps matches TRBD1 (5 bases). V was shortened by 0 bases and J by 4 bases, with 11 bases between the two germline ends. This CDR3 is 15 amino acids long. Germline V lookup: CDR1 SGHRS, CDR2 YFSETQ. CDR3 in DNA: TGCGCCAGCAGCTTGGCTGGGGCGGGGAATCAGCCCCAGCATTTT. This codes for CASSLAGAGNQPQHF.

This sequence joins TRBV2 and TRBJ1-6; D is unresolved. Germline V gene lookup returns CDR1 SNHLY and CDR2 FYNNEI. The CDR3 covers 15 residues. Trimming removed 5 bases at V and 4 bases at J, with 12 bases between. CDR3 residues: CASSFLNEYNSPLHF. In DNA form, the CDR3 reads TGTGCCAGCAGTTTCCTGAACGAGTATAATTCACCCCTCCACTTT.

The J gene is TRBJ2-1, the V gene TRBV5-1; 7 positions agree with TRBD1. V shed 4 bases and J 7 bases; nucleotides not matched to a gene: 5. The germline gives CDR1 SGHRS, CDR2 YFSETQ. The CDR3 runs to 13 residues. The CDR3 DNA sequence: TGCGCCAGCAGCACACAGGGGAGTAATGAGCAGTTCTTC. It yields the protein CASSTQGSNEQFF.

This chain joins TRBV28 and TRBJ1-5, with TRBD1 matching 7 bases. Germline V lookup: CDR1 MDHEN, CDR2 SYDVKM. J gave up 9 bases and V 7 bases, and 9 bases lay outside the gene matches. This CDR3 region has 13 residues. CDR3 region: CASNLQGLGPQHF. CDR3 sequence (DNA): TGTGCCAGCAACCTACAGGGGTTGGGGCCCCAGCATTTT.

The gene calls are TRBV30 and TRBJ1-2; maybe TRBD1 (5 bases). The CDR3 loop spans 19 amino acids. Germline assignment: CDR1 GTSNPN and CDR2 SVGIG (reference sequence). V lost 0 bases, J lost 0 bases, and 23 bases lay in between. CDR3 nucleotide sequence: TGTGCCTGGAGTGTAGTCCCCCTGGAGCAGGGCCGAGCTAACTATGGCTACACCTTC. It translates to CAWSVVPLEQGRANYGYTF.

Here the CDR3 reads CASSARGSSGRTTDTQYF. Written as DNA, the CDR3 is TGTGCCAGTAGTGCCAGGGGGAGTAGCGGGAGAACCACAGATACGCAGTATTTT. The chain is built from TRBV19 and TRBJ2-3; 9 nucleotides agree with TRBD2. The CDR3 consists of 18 residues. From germline, CDR1 is LNHDA and CDR2 SQIVND (reference sequence). The trim removed 5 bases at V and 2 bases at J, leaving 14 bases unmatched.

This clone occurred once. This chain links TRBV4-2 with TRBJ2-3, with D possibly TRBD2 on 5 matching bases. The CDR3 spans 13 residues. Germline assignment: CDR1 LGHNA and CDR2 YNFKEQ. With 1 base removed from V and 4 bases from J, the gap between germline ends came to 6 bases. The CDR3 nucleotides read TGTGCCAGCAGCCAAGTGAGGGCAGATACGCAGTATTTT. Encoded protein: CASSQVRADTQYF.

The chain has TRBV5-1 and TRBJ2-1, with 10 bases that match TRBD2. CDR1 and CDR2 from the germline V gene are SGHRS and YFSETQ. The CDR3 is made up of 15 amino acids. Losses at the gene ends were 0 bases for V and 8 bases for J; bases not matched to a gene: 5. CDR3 DNA: TGCGCCAGCAGCTTGGCCAGCGGGGGGGCCTATGAGCAGTTCTTC. This sequence encodes CASSLASGGAYEQFF.

This clone was detected once. The V and J genes are TRBV28 and TRBJ1-4, with D unresolved. The CDR3 loop spans 16 amino acids. CDR1 and CDR2 from the germline V gene are MDHEN and SYDVKM. V lost 2 bases, J lost 0 bases, and 10 bases lay in between. CDR3 bases: TGTGCCAGCAGTTTAGTTGGGAGTACAACTAATGAAAAACTGTTTTTT. It codes for CASSLVGSTTNEKLFF. Filled out from reference TRBV28 and TRBJ1-4, the complete variable domain reads DVKVTQSSRYLVKRTGEKVFLECVQDMDHENMFWYRQDPGLGLRLIYFSYDVKMKEKGDIPEGYSVSREKKERFSLILESASTNQTSMYLCASSLVGSTTNEKLFFGSGTQLSVL.

This sequence joins TRBV3-1 (or the pseudogene TRBV3-2) and TRBJ2-2; 14 positions agree with TRBD2. The CDR3 extends over 15 amino acids. The ends lost 3 bases at V and 6 bases at J; junction bases unmatched: 0. The germline CDR1 and CDR2 sequences are LGHDT and YNNKEL (reference sequence). The chain's CDR3 is CASSQGLAGAGELFF. Written as DNA, the CDR3 is TGTGCCAGCAGCCAGGGACTAGCGGGGGCCGGGGAGCTGTTTTTT.